Below are 2 T cell receptor beta chains sequenced from a single sample in a study of cytomegalovirus exposure and HLA in healthy donors. The PCR had 60 Vbeta and 13 Jbeta primers. Data came from immunoSEQ multiplex PCR; TCRdb stores just in-frame clones and leaves some out. The sample has 120,000 to 150,000 clones, 66% seen once. Source material: PBMCs. The receptors originated from an older woman in good health and CMV-seronegative.

The chain recombines TRBV15 with TRBJ2-2, with 8 positions matching TRBD1. Germline loops: CDR1 LNHNV, CDR2 YYDKDF (reference sequence). The CDR3 consists of 15 residues. Losses at the gene ends were 5 bases for V and 4 bases for J; bases not matched to a gene: 6. The CDR3 reads CATSLDRASTGELFF. The CDR3 DNA follows: TGTGCCACCAGCTTGGACAGGGCGAGCACCGGGGAGCTGTTTTTT. The complete variable domain, with remaining parts taken from reference TRBV15 and TRBJ2-2, reads DAMVIQNPRYQVTQFGKPVTLSCSQTLNHNVMYWYQQKSSQAPKLLFHYYDKDFNNEADTPDNFQSRRPNTSFCFLDIRSPGLGDTAMYLCATSLDRASTGELFFGEGSRLTVL.

The chain employs TRBV4-3 and TRBJ2-1; 7 nucleotides match TRBD2. The trim removed 1 base at V and 5 bases at J, leaving 5 bases unmatched. The length of the CDR3 is 15 residues. Germline V gene data show CDR1 as LGHNA and CDR2 as YSLEER. The CDR3: CASSQVGTTDNEQFF. The CDR3 DNA sequence: TGCGCCAGCAGCCAAGTGGGGACTACCGACAATGAGCAGTTCTTC.